This entry lists 13 T cell receptor beta chains sequenced from one sample in a study of cytomegalovirus exposure and HLA in healthy donors. 60 Vbeta and 13 Jbeta primers were used in PCR. The protocol was immunoSEQ multiplex PCR, while the TCRdb copy is restricted to in-frame clones and leaves out a portion. The table lists more than 95,000 clones, about three quarters of them singletons. The specimen sequenced was PBMCs. These receptor sequences come from a man between 25 and 39 years old in good health and CMV-seronegative.

The table lists this clone with a few counts. The V gene is TRBV27, the J gene TRBJ1-4; D not certain. Germline V gives CDR1 MNHEY, CDR2 SMNVEV (reference sequence). V lost 5 bases to trimming and J lost 7 bases, with 11 bases between them. This CDR3 region has 13 residues. The CDR3 spells CASSPGYGEKLFF. The CDR3 nucleotides read TGTGCCAGCAGTCCGGGATATGGTGAAAAACTGTTTTTT.

V is TRBV28 and J is TRBJ2-3; D ambiguous. In germline, CDR1 is MDHEN, CDR2 SYDVKM. This CDR3 region has 16 residues. Trimming took 5 bases from V and 1 from J, leaving 16 bases between them. This CDR3 is CASSPTSNEGTDTQYF. The DNA of the CDR3 is TGTGCCAGCAGTCCAACCAGCAATGAGGGCACAGATACGCAGTATTTT. Looking up the rest from reference TRBV28 and TRBJ2-3 gives the full variable domain: DVKVTQSSRYLVKRTGEKVFLECVQDMDHENMFWYRQDPGLGLRLIYFSYDVKMKEKGDIPEGYSVSREKKERFSLILESASTNQTSMYLCASSPTSNEGTDTQYFGPGTRLTVL.

The chain is built from TRBV11-3 and TRBJ2-3, with 9 nucleotides matching TRBD1. Unmatched junction bases numbered 9, after V lost 2 bases and J lost 6 bases. From germline, CDR1 is SGHNT and CDR2 YENEEA. This CDR3 is built from 16 residues. The CDR3 region is CASSLTGTGLVDTQYF. In DNA form, the CDR3 reads TGTGCCAGCAGCTTAACCGGGACAGGGCTAGTCGATACGCAGTATTTT.

This clone was recorded only once. This chain links TRBV7-8 with TRBJ2-7; 9 bases align to TRBD2. This CDR3 contains 18 residues. Germline V gene sequence: CDR1 SGHVS, CDR2 FQNEAQ. V dropped 7 bases and J dropped 0; count of bases not matched to a gene: 16. This chain's CDR3 is CASNPSGAGGLSSYEQYF. The DNA of the CDR3 is TGTGCCAGCAACCCTTCCGGAGCGGGGGGATTAAGCTCCTACGAGCAGTACTTC.

This clone was seen a handful of times. The J gene is TRBJ2-7, the V gene TRBV6-6; D may be TRBD1 (6 bases). V lost 4 bases, J lost 5 bases, and 12 bases lay in between. The CDR3 has 13 residues. Per the germline V gene, CDR1 is MNHNY and CDR2 is SVGAGI (reference sequence). The CDR3 DNA sequence: TGTGCCAGCAGTTCCACAGGGAACCACGAGCAGTACTTC. Its translation is CASSSTGNHEQYF.

The chain uses TRBV6-6 and TRBJ2-1; 12 bases map to TRBD1. V was clipped by 6 bases and J by 8 bases; unmatched bases: 5. CDR1 is MNHNY, CDR2 SVGAGI, per germline (reference sequence). This CDR3 is 14 amino acids long. CDR3 coding DNA: TGTGCCAGCAGCCCGGGACAGGGGGCCGATGAGCAGTTCTTC. This gives the protein CASSPGQGADEQFF.

The V gene is TRBV27, the J gene TRBJ1-1; D possibly corresponds to TRBD1 (5 bases). The CDR3 consists of 15 residues. Germline CDR1 reads MNHEY; CDR2 reads SMNVEV (reference sequence). V was shortened by 6 bases and J by 0 bases, with 14 bases between the two germline ends. CDR3 coding DNA: TGTGCCAGCAGCCGATGGGGGGTTCTGAACACTGAAGCTTTCTTT. Translated: CASSRWGVLNTEAFF.

The rearrangement joins TRBV9 to TRBJ1-2, with D tentatively TRBD1 (6 bases). The CDR3 sequence is 19 residues long. Germline CDR1 reads SGDLS; CDR2 reads YYNGEE. Trimming left V 0 bases short and J 4 bases short, with 25 bases between. The CDR3 sequence: CASSVVAGGGQLTSYGYTF. The CDR3 DNA reads TGTGCCAGCAGCGTAGTAGCGGGAGGAGGACAGCTTACGAGCTATGGCTACACCTTC.

This clone was seen a handful of times. The rearrangement joins TRBV6-4 to TRBJ2-3; 8 nucleotides match TRBD2. J gave up 4 bases and V 4 bases, and 7 bases lay outside the gene matches. Germline CDR1 and CDR2: MRHNA and SNTAGT. This CDR3 comprises 15 residues. For the CDR3, the DNA is TGTGCCAGCAGTGCGCGACTAGCGTCGCCAGATACGCAGTATTTT. Encoded protein: CASSARLASPDTQYF.

This clone was detected only a few times. Relative to the germline gene, one junction end is altered; a read error may explain this. The chain joins TRBV7-9 to TRBJ2-3; D unresolved. CDR1 SEHNR and CDR2 FQNEAQ come from the germline V gene (reference sequence). This CDR3 is built from 17 residues. The CDR3 spells CSSNTKADALNTDTQYF. CDR3 in DNA: TGTTCCAGCAACACTAAGGCAGATGCCCTTAACACAGATACGCAGTATTTT.

The rearrangement joins TRBV7-2 to TRBJ2-1, with TRBD2 matching 7 bases. This CDR3 is 15 amino acids long. V was clipped by 4 bases and J by 1 base; unmatched bases: 4. CDR1 and CDR2 (germline): SGHTA, FQGNSA. CDR3 loop: CASSSGTTSYNEQFF. As DNA, the CDR3 is TGTGCCAGCAGCTCCGGGACTACGTCCTACAATGAGCAGTTCTTC. The full variable domain, completed using reference TRBV7-2 and TRBJ2-1, is GAGVSQSPSNKVTEKGKDVELRCDPISGHTALYWYRQSLGQGLEFLIYFQGNSAPDKSGLPSDRFSAERTGGSVSTLTIQRTQQEDSAVYLCASSSGTTSYNEQFFGPGTRLTVL.

The chain combines TRBV27 with TRBJ1-6, with D perhaps matching TRBD1 (6 bases). Trimming stripped 3 bases from V and 13 bases from J, with 19 bases between. This CDR3 is built from 15 residues. Per the germline V gene, CDR1 is MNHEY and CDR2 is SMNVEV (reference sequence). The CDR3 DNA sequence: TGTGCCAGCAGTTTCCAGGGGCCTGGGCCAACCCCCCTCCACTTT. It is translated as CASSFQGPGPTPLHF.

This clone was counted only a few times. The chain couples TRBV5-1 to TRBJ1-1; D not resolved. Germline V gives CDR1 SGHRS, CDR2 YFSETQ. The CDR3 is made up of 16 amino acids. The V end lost 0 bases, the J end lost 3 bases, and 15 bases lay between the germline ends. CDR3 sequence: CASSLGAVARDTEAFF. The CDR3 DNA reads as TGCGCCAGCAGCTTGGGGGCAGTGGCGAGAGACACTGAAGCTTTCTTT.